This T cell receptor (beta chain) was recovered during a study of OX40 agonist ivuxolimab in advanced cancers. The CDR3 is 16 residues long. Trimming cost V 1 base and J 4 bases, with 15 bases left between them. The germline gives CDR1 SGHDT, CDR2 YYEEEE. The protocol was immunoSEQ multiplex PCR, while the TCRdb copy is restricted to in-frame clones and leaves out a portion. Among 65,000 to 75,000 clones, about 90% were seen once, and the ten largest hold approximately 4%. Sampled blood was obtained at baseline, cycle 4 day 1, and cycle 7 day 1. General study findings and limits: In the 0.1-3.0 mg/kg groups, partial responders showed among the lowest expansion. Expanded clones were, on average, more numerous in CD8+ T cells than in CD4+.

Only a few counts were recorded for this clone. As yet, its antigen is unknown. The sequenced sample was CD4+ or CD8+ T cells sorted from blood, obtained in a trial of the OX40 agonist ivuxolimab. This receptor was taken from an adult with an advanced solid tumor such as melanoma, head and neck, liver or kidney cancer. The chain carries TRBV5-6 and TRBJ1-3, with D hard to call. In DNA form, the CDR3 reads TGTGCCAGCAGCTTGCTCCAGGCTTCTCCGGGAAACACCATATATTTT. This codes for CASSLLQASPGNTIYF.